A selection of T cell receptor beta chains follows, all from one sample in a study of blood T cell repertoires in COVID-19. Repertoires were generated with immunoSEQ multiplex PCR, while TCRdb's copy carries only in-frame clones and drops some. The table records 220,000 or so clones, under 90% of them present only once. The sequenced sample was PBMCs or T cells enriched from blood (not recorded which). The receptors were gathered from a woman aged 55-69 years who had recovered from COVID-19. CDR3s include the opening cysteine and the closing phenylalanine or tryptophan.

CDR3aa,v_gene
CASSSGTLASYEQYF,TRBV19
CASSLSEGTEAFF,TRBV7-3
CASRVGRGMADTQYF,TRBV3-1/TRBV3-2
CASSLAGDKYNSPLHF,TRBV7-2
CASSSGLAGLYNEQFF,TRBV7-8
CASSLRGQAYSPLHF,TRBV5-4
CASSAGQGGGEKLFF,TRBV7-6
CASSVTVNTEAFF,TRBV19
CASRLGGLNTGELFF,TRBV2
CASRSRTTDVEQYF,TRBV5-1
CASSLYRGTEAFF,TRBV12-3/TRBV12-4
CASTSTGASEAFF,TRBV19
CASSRTEASTDTQYF,TRBV5-6
CASKRDSINDEQFF,TRBV2
CASSFGTGNSPLHF,TRBV5-6
CASSLEGAEQYF,TRBV12-3/TRBV12-4
CASSPRVTGGNYGYTF,TRBV18
CASSTTVSYGYTF,TRBV19
CASSEGVGHQPQHF,TRBV6-1
CASSFRRGGSYEQYF,TRBV6-5
CASSSRVAPNEKLFF,TRBV6-2/TRBV6-3
CASSLLRTSGRQENEQFF,TRBV7-9
CASTGGTRETQYF,TRBV12-3/TRBV12-4
CASSPTVSYEQYF,TRBV18
CASSQGIQGGNQPQHF,TRBV3-1/TRBV3-2
CASSLWTGGESSYEQYF,TRBV18
CASSVDLRQGAYGYTF,TRBV11-2
CASSQGGLAGEQFF,TRBV3-1/TRBV3-2
CAISEEGSQPGYTF,TRBV10-3
CASSPGGRLIAGELFF,TRBV9
CASSLDSGRGVEYGYTF,TRBV7-8
CASSQKLAGGYEQYF,TRBV4-2
CASSNRGEGETQYF,TRBV2
CASSRRDRASPLHF,TRBV27
CASGNRDRGHEKLFF,TRBV25-1
CASSLTQGTEAFF,TRBV12-3/TRBV12-4
CASSQGTGWNEKLFF,TRBV4-3
CASRRSGTSGTSYEQYF,TRBV19
CASSRQGAKETQYF,TRBV4-2
CASSGVSSGNTIYF,TRBV9
CASRSQGWNTEAFF,TRBV5-1
CASGLVPGEQYF,TRBV12-5
CASHDGGVADTQYF,TRBV5-1
CSVAMTGGGYTF,TRBV29-1
CASSFRDNSYEQYF,TRBV11-1
CASSLGLGSVAGAEFF,TRBV13